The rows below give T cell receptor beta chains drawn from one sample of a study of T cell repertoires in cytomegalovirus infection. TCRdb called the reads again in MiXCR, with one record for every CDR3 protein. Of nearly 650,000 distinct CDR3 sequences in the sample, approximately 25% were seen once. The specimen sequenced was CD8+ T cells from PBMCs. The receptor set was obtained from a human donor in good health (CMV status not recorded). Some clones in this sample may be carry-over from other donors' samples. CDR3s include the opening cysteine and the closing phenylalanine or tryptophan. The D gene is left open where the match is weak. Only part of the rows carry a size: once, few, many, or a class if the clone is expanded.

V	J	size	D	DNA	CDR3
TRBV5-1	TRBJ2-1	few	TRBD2	TGCGCCAGCAGCTTGGGAGGACTAGTGGACTTC	CASSLGGLVDF
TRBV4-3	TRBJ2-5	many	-	TGCGCCAGCAGCCAAGAGTACGGGGACGGCCAAGAGACCCAGTACTTC	CASSQEYGDGQETQYF
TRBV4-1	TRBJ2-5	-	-	TGCACCAGCAGCCAAGATTGGGCCCAAGAGACCCAGTACTTC	CTSSQDWAQETQYF
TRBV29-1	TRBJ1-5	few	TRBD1	TGCAGCGTTCAGGGGGGCAATCAGCCCCAGCATTTT	CSVQGGNQPQHF
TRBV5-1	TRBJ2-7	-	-	TGCGCCAGCAGCTTGGCGGAACAGGCTAGCTCCTACGAGCAGTACTTC	CASSLAEQASSYEQYF
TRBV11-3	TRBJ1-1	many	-	TGTGCCAGCAGCTTAGCGGGCGTTAGGACTGAAGCTTTCTTT	CASSLAGVRTEAFF
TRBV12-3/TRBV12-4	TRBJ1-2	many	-	TGTGCCAGCAGTTTCCAAGCACAGGACCGGGGGTTAGGCTATGGCTACACCTTC	CASSFQAQDRGLGYGYTF
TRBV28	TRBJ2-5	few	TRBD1	TGTGCCAGCAGTGGCAGGGGGTACCAAGAGACCCAGTACTTC	CASSGRGYQETQYF
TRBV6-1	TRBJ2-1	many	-	TGTGCCAGCACTGAAGGGTCGGGGTGGAATGAGCAGTTCTTC	CASTEGSGWNEQFF
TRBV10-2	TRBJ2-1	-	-	TGCGCCAGCAGTGAGGTAGGCAGCTCCTACAATGAGCAGTTCTTC	CASSEVGSSYNEQFF
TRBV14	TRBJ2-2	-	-	TGTGCCAGCAGCCCGGTACGCCGGCCACCCGGGGAGCTGTTTTTT	CASSPVRRPPGELFF
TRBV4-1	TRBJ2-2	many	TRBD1	TGCGCCAGCAGCCGCCACAGGGGTTATGAGGCACTGAACACCGGGGAGCTGTTTTTT	CASSRHRGYEALNTGELFF
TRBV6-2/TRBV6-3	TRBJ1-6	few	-	TGTGCCAGCAGACCGGACAGCTCCTATAATTCACCCCTCCACTTT	CASRPDSSYNSPLHF
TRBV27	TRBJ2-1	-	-	TGTGCCAGCAGTTTATCAACGGGCATGGAGCAGTTCTTC	CASSLSTGMEQFF
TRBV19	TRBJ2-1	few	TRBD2	TGTGCCAGTAGAACGTGGGGAGGGGAGCAGTTCTTC	CASRTWGGEQFF
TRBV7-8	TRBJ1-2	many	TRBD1	TGTGCCAGCAGCGGGGACAGGGGAGGATTCTATGGCTACACCTTC	CASSGDRGGFYGYTF
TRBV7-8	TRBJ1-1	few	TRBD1	TGTGCCAGCAGCTTAGCGTTCGGACAGGAGGAAGCTTTCTTT	CASSLAFGQEEAFF
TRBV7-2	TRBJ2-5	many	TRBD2	TGTGCCAGCAGCCAAGCTTGGGCTAGCGGGAATCAAGAGACCCAGTACTTC	CASSQAWASGNQETQYF
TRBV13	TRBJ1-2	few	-	TGTGCCAGCAGCACGGACGACCCGGGGTTTCCAAGAATCCCTAACTATGGCTACACCTTC	CASSTDDPGFPRIPNYGYTF
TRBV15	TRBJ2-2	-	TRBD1	TGTGCCACCAGCCGGGACAGTGGGCCGAACACCGGGGAGCTGTTTTTT	CATSRDSGPNTGELFF
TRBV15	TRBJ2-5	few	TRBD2	TGTGCCACCAGCAGAGACGGGGGGATGCAAGAGACCCAGTACTTC	CATSRDGGMQETQYF
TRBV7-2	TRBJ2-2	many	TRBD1	TGTGCCAGCAGCTTAGATCAGGGGGCGCTTATCGGGGAGCTGTTTTTT	CASSLDQGALIGELFF
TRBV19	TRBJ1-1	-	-	TGTGCCAGTAAGTTCAGGACGCCGAACACTGAAGCTTTCTTT	CASKFRTPNTEAFF
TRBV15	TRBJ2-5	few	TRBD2	TGTGCCACCAGCATGTGGACTAGCGGGGGAGAGACCCAGTACTTC	CATSMWTSGGETQYF
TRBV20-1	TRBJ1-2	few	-	TGCAGTGCTAGAGATCGGTCAGGGTCGAAGTGGGCTCCTAACTATGGCTACACCTTC	CSARDRSGSKWAPNYGYTF
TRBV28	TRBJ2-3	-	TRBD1	TGTGCCAGCAGTTTGGGGGACAGGGAAACAGATACGCAGTATTTT	CASSLGDRETDTQYF
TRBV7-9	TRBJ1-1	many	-	TGTGCCAGCAGCTTAGGGAGGGCTGAAGCTTTCTTT	CASSLGRAEAFF
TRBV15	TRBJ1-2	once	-	TGTGCCACCAGCAGAGATCGAGGGGGAAGAAATGGCTACACCTTC	CATSRDRGGRNGYTF
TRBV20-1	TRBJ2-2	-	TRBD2	TGCAGTGCTAGTAGCGGGGGGCCTTACACCGGGGAGCTGTTTTTT	CSASSGGPYTGELFF